The next 21 T cell receptor beta chains were all read from a single sample in a study of cytomegalovirus exposure and HLA in healthy donors. It was with 60 Vbeta and 13 Jbeta primers that the PCR ran. Repertoires were generated with immunoSEQ multiplex PCR, while TCRdb's copy carries only in-frame clones and drops some. The repertoire has about 180,000 clones, around 81% of them found once; the top ten carry 2% to 2.5%. The specimen sequenced was PBMCs. All receptors come from a woman aged 25 to 45 in good health and CMV-seronegative.

The chain carries TRBV29-1 and TRBJ1-4; D not certain. Trimming left V 7 bases short and J 0 bases short, with 9 bases between. The CDR3 runs to 13 residues. Germline assignment: CDR1 SQVTM and CDR2 ANQGSEA. The CDR3 is CSGLDTTNEKLFF. In DNA, the CDR3 is TGCAGCGGGTTAGACACAACTAATGAAAAACTGTTTTTT.

The J gene is TRBJ1-2, the V gene TRBV28; TRBD1 agrees at 7 bases. After removal of 7 bases from V and 4 bases from J, the junction contained 6 bases not matched to a gene. The CDR3 spans 13 residues. Per the germline V gene, CDR1 is MDHEN and CDR2 is SYDVKM. This CDR3 is CASTRQGGYGYTF. The CDR3 nucleotides read TGTGCCAGCACCCGACAGGGAGGCTATGGCTACACCTTC.

The chain links TRBV28 to TRBJ2-3; 10 nucleotides match TRBD2. Germline CDR1 is MDHEN and CDR2 is SYDVKM. The CDR3 loop spans 15 amino acids. Trimming cost V 4 bases and J 2 bases; bases outside gene matches: 3. The CDR3 DNA is TGTGCCAGCAGTTCCACTAGCGGGGACACAGATACGCAGTATTTT. This translates into CASSSTSGDTDTQYF.

The chain uses TRBV5-1 and TRBJ2-7; TRBD2 matches at 8 bases. Per germline, CDR1 SGHRS and CDR2 YFSETQ. The CDR3 contains 12 residues. Losses at the gene ends were 0 bases for V and 9 bases for J; bases not matched to a gene: 2. CDR3 nucleotides: TGCGCCAGCAGCTTGGAGACTAGCGTGCAGTACTTC. It specifies CASSLETSVQYF.

The chain recombines TRBV29-1 with TRBJ1-5; 9 positions match TRBD1. Trimming at V came to 6 bases and at J to 8 bases, leaving 17 bases not matched to a gene. CDR3 length: 16 amino acids. Germline V gene sequence: CDR1 SQVTM, CDR2 ANQGSEA. The CDR3 DNA follows: TGCAGCGTACCGGATACAGGGGGCGGACTGCTGGAGCCCCAGCATTTT. Protein sequence: CSVPDTGGGLLEPQHF.

The rearrangement uses TRBV27 and TRBJ2-5, with TRBD2 identical over 8 bases. The V gene end was trimmed by 7 bases and the J gene end by 3 bases; junction bases not matched to a gene: 7. Germline V gene sequence: CDR1 MNHEY, CDR2 SMNVEV (reference sequence). The length of the CDR3 is 14 residues. Here the CDR3 reads CASTPLGGEETQYF. The DNA of the CDR3 is TGTGCCAGCACTCCACTCGGGGGGGAAGAGACCCAGTACTTC.

The rearrangement joins TRBV6-4 to TRBJ1-2; no clear D. Trimming pared 2 bases from V and 8 bases from J, leaving 12 bases between. The CDR3 consists of 13 residues. Per germline, CDR1 MRHNA and CDR2 SNTAGT. The CDR3 sequence: CASSDPGRGGYTF. As DNA, the CDR3 is TGTGCCAGCAGTGACCCCGGTCGGGGAGGCTACACCTTC.

Only a few counts were recorded for this clone. The rearrangement uses TRBV7-9 and TRBJ2-1; no clear D. Trimming stripped 3 bases from V and 6 bases from J, with 6 bases between. The CDR3 is 12 amino acids. Germline V gene data show CDR1 as SEHNR and CDR2 as FQNEAQ (reference sequence). The CDR3: CASSLVANEQFF. CDR3 nucleotide sequence: TGTGCCAGCAGCTTGGTAGCCAATGAGCAGTTCTTC. Complete variable domain (other parts from reference TRBV7-9 and TRBJ2-1): DTGVSQNPRHKITKRGQNVTFRCDPISEHNRLYWYRQTLGQGPEFLTYFQNEAQLEKSRLLSDRFSAERPKGSFSTLEIQRTEQGDSAMYLCASSLVANEQFFGPGTRLTVL.

The chain links TRBV5-1 to TRBJ2-3; no firm D call. The CDR3 length is 14 residues. Trimming pared 2 bases from V and 2 bases from J, leaving 9 bases between. Germline loops: CDR1 SGHRS, CDR2 YFSETQ. Here the CDR3 reads CASSLQQHTDTQYF. The DNA for the CDR3 is TGCGCCAGCAGCTTACAACAGCACACAGATACGCAGTATTTT.

The chain couples TRBV25-1 to TRBJ2-3, with 7 bases matching TRBD1. The trim removed 6 bases at V and 0 bases at J, leaving 9 bases unmatched. Germline lookup yields CDR1 MGHDK and CDR2 SYGVNS. The CDR3 is made up of 16 amino acids. The CDR3 bases are TGTGCCAGCAGAATTTCCGGGACAGCTAGCACAGATACGCAGTATTTT. Protein sequence: CASRISGTASTDTQYF.

This clone was counted between two and nine times. The chain carries TRBV28 and TRBJ1-5; D might be TRBD1 (6 bases). The CDR3 totals 14 residues. Per germline, CDR1 MDHEN and CDR2 SYDVKM. Trimming cost V 6 bases and J 0 bases, with 9 bases left between them. In DNA form, the CDR3 reads TGTGCCAGCAGGCGGACAGCTAGCAATCAGCCCCAGCATTTT. It specifies CASRRTASNQPQHF.

V is TRBV11-2 and J is TRBJ2-1, with a possible D match to TRBD2 (6 bases). The CDR3 has 16 residues. Trimming shortened V by 6 bases and J by 1 base, and 16 bases separated the two germline ends. The germline gives CDR1 SGHAT, CDR2 FQNNGV. Here the CDR3 DNA reads TGTGCCAGCAGTCCCGGCGGGGCGAGGTCCTACAATGAGCAGTTCTTC. Its protein is CASSPGGARSYNEQFF.

The J gene is TRBJ1-5, the V gene TRBV2, with TRBD1 matching over 7 bases. The germline CDR1 and CDR2 sequences are SNHLY and FYNNEI. V lost 8 bases to trimming and J lost 5 bases; unmatched junction nucleotides: 12. The CDR3 runs to 15 residues. In nucleotides, the CDR3 is TGTGCCAGCCAGAAACAAACAGGGGCCTATCAGCCCCAGCATTTT. Its translation: CASQKQTGAYQPQHF. Full variable domain (outside the CDR3, taken from reference TRBV2 and TRBJ1-5): EPEVTQTPSHQVTQMGQEVILRCVPISNHLYFYWYRQILGQKVEFLVSFYNNEISEKSEIFDDQFSVERPDGSNFTLKIRSTKLEDSAMYFCASQKQTGAYQPQHFGDGTRLSIL.

The chain links TRBV7-8 to TRBJ1-2; 9 bases agree with TRBD1. Germline V CDR1 and CDR2: SGHVS, FQNEAQ. Trimming took 1 base from V and 8 from J; bases not matched to a gene: 2. The CDR3 runs 13 residues. The CDR3 region is CASSLEGTGGYTF. The CDR3 nucleotides are TGTGCCAGCAGCTTAGAAGGGACAGGGGGCTACACCTTC.

The chain combines TRBV28 with TRBJ2-5, with 9 bases that match TRBD2. Trimming cost V 5 bases and J 5 bases; bases outside gene matches: 18. This CDR3 is built from 18 residues. Germline-derived CDR1 and CDR2 are MDHEN and SYDVKM. The CDR3 bases are TGTGCCAGCAGTCCCGGAGGGTTGCGGGGGGGCCTTTCGGAGACCCAGTACTTC. This codes for CASSPGGLRGGLSETQYF.

V gene TRBV27 combines with J gene TRBJ1-5, with a weak D call TRBD1 (6 bases). The CDR3 loop spans 16 amino acids. The germline V gene encodes CDR1 MNHEY and CDR2 SMNVEV (reference sequence). The V gene lost 0 bases and the J gene lost 7 bases, with 16 bases spanning the gap. Written as DNA, the CDR3 is TGTGCCAGCAGTTTATCGGCAGGGGTAGGTGGACAGCCCCAGCATTTT. Translated: CASSLSAGVGGQPQHF.

This clone was observed a handful of times. The chain links TRBV27 to TRBJ2-2; D is uncertain. This CDR3 spans 14 amino acids. Germline CDR1 is MNHEY and CDR2 is SMNVEV (reference sequence). Between the trimmed V and J ends, which lost 3 bases and 3 bases, there was a span of 8 bases. Here the CDR3 reads CASSFLGDTGELFF. CDR3 nucleotide sequence: TGTGCCAGCAGTTTCCTCGGAGACACCGGGGAGCTGTTTTTT.

This rearrangement joins TRBV7-2 to TRBJ2-3; 11 nucleotides match TRBD1. The CDR3 consists of 15 residues. Germline trimming cut 5 bases from V and 5 bases from J; bases unmatched to any gene: 6. Germline values: CDR1 SGHTA, CDR2 FQGNSA. CDR3 coding DNA: TGTGCCAGCAGCGTCTCCGGGACAGGGGGAGATACGCAGTATTTT. The encoded protein is CASSVSGTGGDTQYF. The variable domain in full, with the rest retrieved from reference TRBV7-2 and TRBJ2-3, is GAGVSQSPSNKVTEKGKDVELRCDPISGHTALYWYRQSLGQGLEFLIYFQGNSAPDKSGLPSDRFSAERTGGSVSTLTIQRTQQEDSAVYLCASSVSGTGGDTQYFGPGTRLTVL.

V and J are TRBV6-5 and TRBJ2-3; no clear D gene. The CDR3 length is 16 residues. Germline-derived CDR1 and CDR2 are MNHEY and SVGAGI. Between the trimmed V and J ends, which lost 4 bases and 2 bases, there was a span of 16 bases. CDR3 coding DNA: TGTGCCAGCAGTTCCCGTAGCCTTAGTCCCACAGATACGCAGTATTTT. It is translated as CASSSRSLSPTDTQYF.

V gene TRBV5-4 combines with J gene TRBJ2-7, with 10 bases matching TRBD1. This CDR3 is 15 amino acids long. V lost 9 bases, J lost 3 bases, and 12 bases stayed unmatched. The V gene's germline CDR1 is SGHNT and CDR2 YYREEE (reference sequence). As DNA, the CDR3 is TGTGCCATCCACCCCTCCGGGACAGGGGACTACGAGCAGTACTTC. Its translation is CAIHPSGTGDYEQYF.

The chain is built from TRBV27 and TRBJ2-5; D unresolved. The CDR3 runs 13 residues. CDR1 is MNHEY and CDR2 is SMNVEV in the germline V gene (reference sequence). Trimming pared 4 bases from V and 1 base from J, leaving 7 bases between. CDR3 in amino acids: CASSSYRQETQYF. The CDR3 coding sequence is TGTGCCAGCAGTTCGTATCGCCAAGAGACCCAGTACTTC.